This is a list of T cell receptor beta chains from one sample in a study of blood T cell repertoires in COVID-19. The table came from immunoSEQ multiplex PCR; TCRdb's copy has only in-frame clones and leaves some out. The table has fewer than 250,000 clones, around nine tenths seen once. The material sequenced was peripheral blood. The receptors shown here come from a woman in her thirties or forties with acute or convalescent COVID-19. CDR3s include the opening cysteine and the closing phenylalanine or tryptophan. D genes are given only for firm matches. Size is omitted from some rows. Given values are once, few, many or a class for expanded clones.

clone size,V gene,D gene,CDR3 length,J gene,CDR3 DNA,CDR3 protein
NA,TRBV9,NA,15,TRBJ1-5,TGTGCCAGCAGCGTAGGTGGGGAGAACAATCAGCCCCAGCATTTT,CASSVGGENNQPQHF
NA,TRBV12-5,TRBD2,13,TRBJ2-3,TGTGCTAGTGGTTTGTTCGGGGGGGATACGCAGTATTTT,CASGLFGGDTQYF
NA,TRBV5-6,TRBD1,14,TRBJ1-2,TGTGCCAGCAGCTTGGTCGACAGGGAGCATGGCTACACCTTC,CASSLVDREHGYTF
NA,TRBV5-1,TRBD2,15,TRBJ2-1,TGCGCCAGCAGCCTCAGGACTAGCGGGGGGCAAGAGCAGTTCTTC,CASSLRTSGGQEQFF
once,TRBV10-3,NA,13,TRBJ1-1,TGTGCCATCAGTGATCACAGGAGTACTGAAGCTTTCTTT,CAISDHRSTEAFF
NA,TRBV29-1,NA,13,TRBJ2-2,TGCAGCGTTGGCGCAACGAACACCGGGGAGCTGTTTTTT,CSVGATNTGELFF
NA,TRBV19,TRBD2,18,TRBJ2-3,TGTGCCAGTAGTATCGGACTGGCCGCGGGGGGGGGCACAGATACGCAGTATTTT,CASSIGLAAGGGTDTQYF
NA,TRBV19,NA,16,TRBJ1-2,TGTGCCAGTAGTATAGAAAGCTTGGGGACACCCTATGGCTACACCTTC,CASSIESLGTPYGYTF
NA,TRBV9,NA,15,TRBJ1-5,TGTGCCAGCAGCGTAGGGGGGGGGACCTCTCAGCCCCAGCATTTT,CASSVGGGTSQPQHF
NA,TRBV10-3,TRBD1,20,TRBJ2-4,TGTGCCATCAGTGAGGGGGGACAGGGGTGGAACGACCTAGCCAAAAACATTCAGTACTTC,CAISEGGQGWNDLAKNIQYF
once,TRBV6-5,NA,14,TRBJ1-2,TGTGCCAGCAGAACTCCAGGGAATTCATATGGCTACACCTTC,CASRTPGNSYGYTF